A single sample is the source of the 25 T cell receptor beta chains below, sequenced in a study of Ad26.COV2.S vaccination and SARS-CoV-2 variants. Documented treatment: around 19 received Ad26.COV2.S at low or high dose, single or two shots; 5 received placebo; per-sample allocation not given. Collection of the samples took place on day 63 after the first injection of vaccine or placebo. The assay was immunoSEQ multiplex PCR, and TCRdb's table has in-frame clones only and misses some. Found here are approximately 300,000 clones, 86% of them singletons; the top ten hold more than 1.5%. The sample was peripheral blood, taken in a trial of Ad26.COV2.S vaccine versus placebo. Receptors originate from a person between 18 and 60 years old who received the Ad26.COV2.S COVID-19 vaccine or a placebo.

The chain couples TRBV6-5 to TRBJ1-5; TRBD1 aligns across 8 bases. Germline CDR1 is MNHEY and CDR2 is SVGAGI. This CDR3 region has 14 residues. With 6 bases clipped from V and 6 bases from J, the junction kept 7 bases outside the gene matches. This CDR3 is CASRLQGGGQPQHF. The CDR3 DNA is TGTGCCAGCAGACTACAGGGGGGCGGTCAGCCCCAGCATTTT.

This clone was recorded a few times. The CDR3 nucleotides are TGTGCCACCCTCCGGGGGTTCAACACTGAAGCTTTCTTT. Translating it yields CATLRGFNTEAFF. The gene calls are TRBV6-6 and TRBJ1-1; a possible D gene is TRBD1 (5 bases). The CDR3 sequence is 13 residues long. Trimming pared 10 bases from V and 2 bases from J, leaving 14 bases between. Germline CDR1 is MNHNY and CDR2 is SVGAGI (reference sequence).

This CDR3 is CASSSGTVMNTEAFF. CDR3 in DNA: TGCGCCAGCAGCTCCGGGACGGTGATGAACACTGAAGCTTTCTTT. The chain links TRBV5-1 to TRBJ1-1, with D tentatively TRBD1 (5 bases). CDR3 length: 15 residues. From germline, CDR1 is SGHRS and CDR2 YFSETQ. Trimming removed 3 bases at V and 0 bases at J, with 12 bases between.

The chain has TRBV29-1 and TRBJ2-5, with D perhaps given as TRBD1 or TRBD2 (6 bases each). Germline CDR1 reads SQVTM; CDR2 reads ANQGSEA. The germline V and J ends were trimmed by 5 bases and 1 base, with 23 bases remaining between them. This CDR3 has 17 amino acids. The CDR3 nucleotides are TGCAGCGTTCATCGGCTAGCGTTGAGGGGGACCCAAGAGACCCAGTACTTC. This gives the protein CSVHRLALRGTQETQYF.

The chain is built from TRBV7-7 and TRBJ1-6; 9 bases match TRBD1. The CDR3 runs 17 residues. The germline gives CDR1 SSHAT, CDR2 FNYEAQ (reference sequence). Losses at the gene ends were 2 bases for V and 9 bases for J; bases not matched to a gene: 11. Here the CDR3 DNA reads TGTGCCAGCAGCTTATACCCGGGACAGGGAATGAGTTCACCCCTCCACTTT. Residues: CASSLYPGQGMSSPLHF.

Concerning this clone: This sample also contains other DNA sequences that code for the same CDR3. The V call is TRBV7-2, the J call TRBJ1-5; D unresolved. The CDR3 covers 14 residues. Germline loops: CDR1 SGHTA, CDR2 FQGNSA. Deletions cut 0 bases from V and 0 bases from J, with 3 bases between. The CDR3 here is CASSLASSNQPQHF. The CDR3 DNA sequence: TGTGCCAGCAGCTTAGCTAGTAGCAATCAGCCCCAGCATTTT.

In DNA, the CDR3 is TGCGCCAGCAGCTTGGAGGGCGGTGTGAGGGCTGGAAACACCATATATTTT. Its protein product is CASSLEGGVRAGNTIYF. The chain links TRBV5-1 to TRBJ1-3; D is unclear. CDR1 SGHRS and CDR2 YFSETQ come from the germline V gene. This CDR3 region has 17 residues. Trimming removed 0 bases at V and 2 bases at J, with 15 bases between.

The chain employs TRBV18 and TRBJ1-4, with 7 bases identical to TRBD1. The ends lost 4 bases at V and 0 bases at J; junction bases unmatched: 5. The germline V gene encodes CDR1 KGHSH and CDR2 LQKENI. CDR3 length: 16 residues. The CDR3 DNA is TGTGCCAGCTCACACGGGACAGCAGCAACTAATGAAAAACTGTTTTTT. Translation: CASSHGTAATNEKLFF.

This rearrangement joins TRBV24-1 to TRBJ1-6; D perhaps matches TRBD1 (6 bases). V lost 3 bases and J 9 bases, leaving 17 bases between the germline ends. The CDR3 is 16 residues long. In germline, CDR1 is KGHDR, CDR2 SFDVKD. The CDR3 sequence is CATSDPTGMITSPLHF. In DNA, the CDR3 is TGTGCCACCAGTGATCCCACAGGGATGATTACTTCACCCCTCCACTTT.

Concerning this clone itself: Additional DNA sequences in this sample encode the identical CDR3. The rearrangement uses TRBV7-8 and TRBJ1-5, with D unclear. The CDR3 has 13 residues. In germline, CDR1 is SGHVS, CDR2 FQNEAQ. Trimming took 2 bases from V and 4 from J, leaving 6 bases between them. CDR3 nucleotides: TGTGCCAGCAGCTTACAAGAGAATCAGCCCCAGCATTTT. Translation gives CASSLQENQPQHF.

This chain links TRBV5-4 with TRBJ2-3; maybe TRBD2 (5 bases). This CDR3 has 16 residues. Germline assignment: CDR1 SGHNT and CDR2 YYREEE (reference sequence). Trimming stripped 2 bases from V and 3 bases from J, with 16 bases between. The CDR3 DNA is TGTGCCAGCAGCTTAAAGAAGGACTGGCGTACAGATACGCAGTATTTT. Translation: CASSLKKDWRTDTQYF.

In the case of this clone: Other nucleotide sequences in the sample specify the same CDR3. The chain has TRBV9 and TRBJ2-3; D may be TRBD1 or TRBD2 (6 bases each). Trimming removed 1 base at V and 2 bases at J, with 11 bases between. The CDR3 spans 15 residues. The V gene's germline CDR1 is SGDLS and CDR2 YYNGEE. The CDR3 nucleotides read TGTGCCAGCAGCGTAACGGGGGCCCCCACAGATACGCAGTATTTT. Translated, it gives CASSVTGAPTDTQYF. Combining the CDR3 with reference TRBV9 and TRBJ2-3 gives the whole variable domain DSGVTQTPKHLITATGQRVTLRCSPRSGDLSVYWYQQSLDQGLQFLIQYYNGEERAKGNILERFSAQQFPDLHSELNLSSLELGDSALYFCASSVTGAPTDTQYFGPGTRLTVL.

The genes are TRBV29-1 and TRBJ2-5; 9 bases are shared with TRBD1. Germline V gene lookup returns CDR1 SQVTM and CDR2 ANQGSEA. V shed 6 bases, J shed 3 bases, and the junction held 2 bases outside the gene matches. This CDR3 comprises 12 residues. CDR3 nucleotides: TGCAGCGTCCGGACAGGGGAAGAGACCCAGTACTTC. Its protein is CSVRTGEETQYF.

This sequence joins TRBV15 and TRBJ1-6; D may be TRBD1 (5 bases). Germline V lookup: CDR1 LNHNV, CDR2 YYDKDF (reference sequence). The V end lost 5 bases, the J end lost 7 bases, and 12 bases lay between the germline ends. The CDR3 is made up of 14 amino acids. The CDR3 protein is CATSRGTVNSPLHF. The DNA of the CDR3 is TGTGCCACCAGCCGCGGGACGGTGAATTCACCCCTCCACTTT.

The chain uses TRBV7-9 and TRBJ2-7; D is perhaps TRBD2 (6 bases). The CDR3 has 17 residues. Per germline, CDR1 SEHNR and CDR2 FQNEAQ (reference sequence). The germline V and J ends were trimmed by 1 base and 0 bases, with 16 bases remaining between them. The CDR3 reads CASSLDGSSAPSYEQYF. CDR3 DNA sequence: TGTGCCAGCAGCTTAGACGGGAGCTCCGCGCCCTCCTACGAGCAGTACTTC.

The chain links TRBV10-3 to TRBJ2-1; TRBD1 matches 9 bases. This CDR3 is built from 16 residues. Looked up from germline, CDR1 is ENHRY and CDR2 is SYGVKD. The J segment lost 6 bases and the V segment lost 4 bases, leaving 10 bases of the junction unmatched. The CDR3 region has the DNA TGTGCCATCAGTGGACTCGGACAGGGGATAGGCAATGAGCAGTTCTTC. Its protein is CAISGLGQGIGNEQFF.

The chain carries TRBV15 and TRBJ1-2; no reliable D call. Looked up from germline, CDR1 is LNHNV and CDR2 is YYDKDF (reference sequence). The V end lost 1 base, the J end lost 5 bases, and 11 bases lay between the germline ends. The CDR3 sequence is 14 residues long. The CDR3 DNA sequence: TGTGCCACCAGCAGAGCCCCGACTGAGTATGGCTACACCTTC. Its translation: CATSRAPTEYGYTF.

A few counts support this clone. The V call is TRBV30, the J call TRBJ1-3; no firm D call. The length of the CDR3 is 12 residues. CDR1 is GTSNPN and CDR2 is SVGIG in the germline V gene (reference sequence). V was pared by 2 bases and J by 4 bases, with 6 bases between. This CDR3 is CAWSSMGNTIYF. DNA of the CDR3: TGTGCCTGGAGTAGTATGGGAAACACCATATATTTT.

The chain recombines TRBV7-2 with TRBJ2-7; D is unresolved. Germline CDR1 SGHTA, CDR2 FQGNSA. V shed 5 bases and J shed 0 bases, with 14 bases lying between them. CDR3 length: 15 residues. This CDR3 is CASSIRIGGSYEQYF. The DNA for the CDR3 is TGTGCCAGCAGCATTAGGATAGGCGGCTCCTACGAGCAGTACTTC. Drawing the rest from reference TRBV7-2 and TRBJ2-7, the complete variable domain is GAGVSQSPSNKVTEKGKDVELRCDPISGHTALYWYRQSLGQGLEFLIYFQGNSAPDKSGLPSDRFSAERTGGSVSTLTIQRTQQEDSAVYLCASSIRIGGSYEQYFGPGTRLTVT.

This clone appeared once. This chain uses TRBV5-6 with TRBJ1-5; unclear D gene. Per the germline V gene, CDR1 is SGHDT and CDR2 is YYEEEE. Trimming pared 1 base from V and 4 bases from J, leaving 12 bases between. This CDR3 has 15 residues. The CDR3 sequence is CASSLNTGVNQPQHF. The CDR3 DNA reads TGTGCCAGCAGCTTGAACACGGGAGTGAATCAGCCCCAGCATTTT.

This chain connects TRBV18 to TRBJ2-3; D remains ambiguous. Trimming cost V 6 bases and J 5 bases, with 9 bases left between them. The CDR3 sequence is 12 residues long. CDR1 is KGHSH and CDR2 is LQKENI in the germline V gene. The CDR3, as DNA: TGTGCCAGCTCCCCCTCCAAAGATACGCAGTATTTT. Encoded protein: CASSPSKDTQYF.

This chain links TRBV20-1 with TRBJ1-2; D unclear. V dropped 3 bases and J dropped 0 bases, with 20 bases sitting between them. The CDR3 loop spans 17 amino acids. Germline CDR1 DFQATT, CDR2 SNEGSKA (reference sequence). This chain's CDR3 is CSASGGSDLLTNYGYTF. The CDR3, as DNA: TGCAGTGCTAGTGGCGGGTCAGACCTCTTGACTAACTATGGCTACACCTTC.

The rearrangement links TRBV4-1 to TRBJ1-1; 9 bases fit TRBD1. After removal of 5 bases from V and 7 bases from J, the junction contained 11 bases not matched to a gene. Germline lookup yields CDR1 MGHRA and CDR2 YSYEKL. The CDR3 spans 15 residues. CDR3 bases: TGCGCCAGCAGCTCCCCGACAGGGGGTCACGTTGAAGCTTTCTTT. Protein sequence: CASSSPTGGHVEAFF.

The genes are TRBV5-1 and TRBJ1-1; D call uncertain. The CDR3 runs 14 residues. The germline V gene has CDR1 SGHRS and CDR2 YFSETQ. Trimming shortened V by 3 bases and J by 5 bases, and 14 bases separated the two germline ends. The CDR3 nucleotides read TGCGCCAGCAGCTACCGGACCCCTGCAACTGAAGCTTTCTTT. Protein: CASSYRTPATEAFF.

This clone was detected once. The rearrangement links TRBV3-1 (or the pseudogene TRBV3-2) to TRBJ2-2; 7 nucleotides line up with TRBD1. J gave up 1 base and V 6 bases, and 11 bases lay outside the gene matches. CDR1 and CDR2 (germline): LGHDT, YNNKEL (reference sequence). This CDR3 is 17 amino acids long. CDR3 residues: CASRPGVWTGNTGELFF. In nucleotides, the CDR3 is TGTGCCAGCAGGCCTGGCGTATGGACAGGGAACACCGGGGAGCTGTTTTTT.